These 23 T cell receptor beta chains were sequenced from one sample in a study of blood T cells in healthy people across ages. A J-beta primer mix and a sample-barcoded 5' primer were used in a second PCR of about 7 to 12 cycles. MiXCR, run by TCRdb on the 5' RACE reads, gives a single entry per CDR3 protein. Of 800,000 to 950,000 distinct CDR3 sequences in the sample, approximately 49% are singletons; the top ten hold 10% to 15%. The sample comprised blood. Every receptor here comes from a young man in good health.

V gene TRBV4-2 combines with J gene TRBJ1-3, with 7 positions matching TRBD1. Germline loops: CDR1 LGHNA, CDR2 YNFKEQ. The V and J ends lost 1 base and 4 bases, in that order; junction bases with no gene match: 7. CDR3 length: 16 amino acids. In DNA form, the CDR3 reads TGTGCCAGCAGCCAAGTAGGGGAGGGGGCAGGAAACACCATATATTTT. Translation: CASSQVGEGAGNTIYF.

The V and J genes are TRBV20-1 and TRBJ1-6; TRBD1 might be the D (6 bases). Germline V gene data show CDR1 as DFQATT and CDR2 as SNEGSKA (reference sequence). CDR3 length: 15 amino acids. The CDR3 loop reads CTMLTGRLGNSPLHF. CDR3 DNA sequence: TGCACAATGCTTACAGGGCGCCTGGGGAATTCACCCCTCCACTTT.

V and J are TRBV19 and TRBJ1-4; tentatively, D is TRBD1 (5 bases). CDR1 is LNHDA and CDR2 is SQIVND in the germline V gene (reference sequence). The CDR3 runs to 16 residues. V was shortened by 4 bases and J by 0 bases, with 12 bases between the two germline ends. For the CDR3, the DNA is TGTGCCAGTAGTACGGACACAATCGCAACTAATGAAAAACTGTTTTTT. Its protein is CASSTDTIATNEKLFF.

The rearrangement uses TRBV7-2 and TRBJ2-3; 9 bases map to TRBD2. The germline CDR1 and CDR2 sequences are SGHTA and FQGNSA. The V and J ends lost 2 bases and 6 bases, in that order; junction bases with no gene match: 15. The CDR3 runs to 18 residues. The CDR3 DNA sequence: TGTGCCAGCAGCTTATTTTTCCTTGGGACTAGCTTTGCGGATACGCAGTATTTT. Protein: CASSLFFLGTSFADTQYF.

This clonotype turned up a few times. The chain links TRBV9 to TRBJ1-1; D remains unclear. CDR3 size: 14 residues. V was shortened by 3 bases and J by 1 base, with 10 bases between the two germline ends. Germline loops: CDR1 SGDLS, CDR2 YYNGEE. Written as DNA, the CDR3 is TGTGCCAGCAGCGAGAGGTTCACGAACACTGAAGCTTTCTTT. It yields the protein CASSERFTNTEAFF.

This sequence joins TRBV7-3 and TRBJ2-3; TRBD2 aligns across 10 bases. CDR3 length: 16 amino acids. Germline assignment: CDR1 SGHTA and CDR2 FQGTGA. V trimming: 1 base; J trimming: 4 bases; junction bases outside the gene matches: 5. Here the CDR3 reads CASSLMSGGASDTQYF. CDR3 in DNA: TGTGCCAGCAGCTTAATGAGCGGGGGGGCTTCAGATACGCAGTATTTT.

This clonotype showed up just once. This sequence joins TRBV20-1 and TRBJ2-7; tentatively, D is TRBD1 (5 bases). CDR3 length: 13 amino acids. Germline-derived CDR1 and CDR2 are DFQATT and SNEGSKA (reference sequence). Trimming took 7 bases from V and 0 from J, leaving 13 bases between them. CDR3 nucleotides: TGCAGTGTAACAGGATCTCTCTCCTACGAGCAGTACTTC. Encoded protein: CSVTGSLSYEQYF.

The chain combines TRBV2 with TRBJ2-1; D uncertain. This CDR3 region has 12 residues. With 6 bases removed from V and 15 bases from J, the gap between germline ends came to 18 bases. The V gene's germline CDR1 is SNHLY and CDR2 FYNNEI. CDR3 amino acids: CASSALARIRFF. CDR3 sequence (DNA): TGTGCCAGCAGCGCTCTCGCCAGGATTCGGTTCTTC.

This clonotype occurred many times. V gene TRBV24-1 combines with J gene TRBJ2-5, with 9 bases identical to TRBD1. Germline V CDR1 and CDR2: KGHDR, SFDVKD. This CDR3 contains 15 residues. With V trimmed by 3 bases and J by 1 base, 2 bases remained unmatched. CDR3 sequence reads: CATSDAQGAQETQYF. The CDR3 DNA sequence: TGTGCCACCAGTGATGCACAGGGGGCCCAAGAGACCCAGTACTTC.

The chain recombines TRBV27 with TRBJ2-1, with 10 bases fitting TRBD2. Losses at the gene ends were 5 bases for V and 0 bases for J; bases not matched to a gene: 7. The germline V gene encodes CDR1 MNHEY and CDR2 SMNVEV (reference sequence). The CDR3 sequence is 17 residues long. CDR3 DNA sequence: TGTGCCAGCAGTCCCACTAGCGGGGAGAGCTCCTACAATGAGCAGTTCTTC. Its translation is CASSPTSGESSYNEQFF.

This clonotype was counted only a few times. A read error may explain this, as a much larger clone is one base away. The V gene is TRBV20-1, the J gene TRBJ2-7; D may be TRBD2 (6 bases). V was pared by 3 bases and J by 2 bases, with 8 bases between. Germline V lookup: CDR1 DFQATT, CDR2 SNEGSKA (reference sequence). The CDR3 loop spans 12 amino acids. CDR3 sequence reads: CSASWGAYEQYF. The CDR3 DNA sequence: TGCAGTGCTAGCTGGGGGGCCTACGAGCAGTACTTC.

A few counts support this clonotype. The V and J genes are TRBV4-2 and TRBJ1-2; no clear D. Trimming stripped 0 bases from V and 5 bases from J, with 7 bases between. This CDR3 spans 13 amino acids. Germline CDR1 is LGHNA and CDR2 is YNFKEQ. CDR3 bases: TGTGCCAGCAGCCAAGATTTAGCTTATGGCTACACCTTC. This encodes CASSQDLAYGYTF.

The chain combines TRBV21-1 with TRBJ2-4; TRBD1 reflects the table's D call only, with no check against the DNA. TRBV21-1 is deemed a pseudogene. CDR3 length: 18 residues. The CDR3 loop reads CASGSSDRGKGAKNIQYF. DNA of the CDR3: TGTGCCAGCGGATCATCTGACCGAGGGAAAGGGGCCAAAAACATTCAGTACTTC.

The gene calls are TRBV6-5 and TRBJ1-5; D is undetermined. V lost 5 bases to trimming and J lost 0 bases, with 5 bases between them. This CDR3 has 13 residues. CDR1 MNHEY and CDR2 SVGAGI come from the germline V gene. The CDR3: CASSTTSNQPQHF. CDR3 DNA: TGTGCCAGCAGTACTACTAGCAATCAGCCCCAGCATTTT.

The CDR3 sequence: CASSQVTSGGSPYEQYF. CDR3 DNA sequence: TGTGCCAGCAGCCAAGTAACTAGCGGGGGCTCTCCCTACGAGCAGTACTTC. The chain couples TRBV4-2 to TRBJ2-7; the match to TRBD2 covers 11 bases. CDR1 and CDR2 from the germline V gene are LGHNA and YNFKEQ. J gave up 2 bases and V 1 base, and 7 bases lay outside the gene matches. This CDR3 contains 17 residues.

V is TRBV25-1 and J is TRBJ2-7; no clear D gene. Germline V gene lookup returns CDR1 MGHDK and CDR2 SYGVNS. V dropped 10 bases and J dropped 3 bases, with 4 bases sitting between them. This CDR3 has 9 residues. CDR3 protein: CATLYEQYF. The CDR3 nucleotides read TGTGCCACCCTCTACGAGCAGTACTTC.

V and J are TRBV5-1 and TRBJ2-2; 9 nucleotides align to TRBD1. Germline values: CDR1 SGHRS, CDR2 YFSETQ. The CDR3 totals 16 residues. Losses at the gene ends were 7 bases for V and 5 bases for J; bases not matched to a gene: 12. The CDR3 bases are TGCGCCAGCCATCCCCGGGACAGGGTTGTTACCGGGGAGCTGTTTTTT. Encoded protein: CASHPRDRVVTGELFF.

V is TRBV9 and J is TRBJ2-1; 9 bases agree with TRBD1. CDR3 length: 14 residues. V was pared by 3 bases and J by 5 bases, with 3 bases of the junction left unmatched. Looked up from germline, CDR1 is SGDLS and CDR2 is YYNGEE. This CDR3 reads CASSAGQGNNEQFF. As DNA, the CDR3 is TGTGCCAGCAGCGCCGGACAGGGGAACAATGAGCAGTTCTTC. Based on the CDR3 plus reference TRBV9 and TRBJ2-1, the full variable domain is DSGVTQTPKHLITATGQRVTLRCSPRSGDLSVYWYQQSLDQGLQFLIQYYNGEERAKGNILERFSAQQFPDLHSELNLSSLELGDSALYFCASSAGQGNNEQFFGPGTRLTVL.

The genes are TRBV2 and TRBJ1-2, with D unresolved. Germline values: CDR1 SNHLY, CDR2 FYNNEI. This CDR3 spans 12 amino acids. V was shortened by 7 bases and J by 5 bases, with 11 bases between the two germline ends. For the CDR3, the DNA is TGTGCCAGCAATACTGCGGGGTATGGCTACACCTTC. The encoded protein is CASNTAGYGYTF.

The CDR3 protein is CASRDGGQGARWFF. DNA of the CDR3: TGTGCCAGCAGGGACGGGGGACAGGGGGCGCGTTGGTTCTTC. The chain couples TRBV6-4 to TRBJ2-1; 12 bases are shared with TRBD1. The CDR3 length is 14 residues. Germline V gives CDR1 MRHNA, CDR2 SNTAGT. After removal of 6 bases from V and 15 bases from J, the junction contained 12 bases not matched to a gene.

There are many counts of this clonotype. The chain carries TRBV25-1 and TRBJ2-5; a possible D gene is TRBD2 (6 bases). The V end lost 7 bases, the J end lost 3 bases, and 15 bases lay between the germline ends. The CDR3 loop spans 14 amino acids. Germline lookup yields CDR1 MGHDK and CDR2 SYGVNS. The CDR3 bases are TGTGCCAGCACCCAAGGTAGCGGCAAAGAGACCCAGTACTTC. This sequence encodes CASTQGSGKETQYF.

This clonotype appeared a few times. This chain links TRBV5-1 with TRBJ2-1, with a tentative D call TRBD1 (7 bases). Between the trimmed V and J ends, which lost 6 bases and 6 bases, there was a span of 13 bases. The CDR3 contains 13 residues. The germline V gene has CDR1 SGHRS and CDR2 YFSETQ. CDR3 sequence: CASMGGQFNEQFF. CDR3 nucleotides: TGCGCCAGCATGGGGGGACAGTTCAATGAGCAGTTCTTC.

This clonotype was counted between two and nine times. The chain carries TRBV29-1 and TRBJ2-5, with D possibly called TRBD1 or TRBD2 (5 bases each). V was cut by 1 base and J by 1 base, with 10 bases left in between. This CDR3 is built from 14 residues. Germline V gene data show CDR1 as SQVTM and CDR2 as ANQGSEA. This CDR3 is CSVEGVRGQETQYF. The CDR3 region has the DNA TGCAGCGTTGAAGGAGTGAGGGGCCAAGAGACCCAGTACTTC.